The sequence of this T cell receptor (beta chain) was determined in a study of blood T cell repertoires in COVID-19. Looking at the study overall: Italy, Spain and the United States were the sources of the convalescent and acute COVID-19 samples. The analysed material was cDNA or gDNA that came from T cells, B-cell-depleted T cells, or PBMCs.

In the original analysis: The authors estimated nucleated cell counts from reference gene primer amplification. Sequenced by immunoSEQ multiplex PCR; TCRdb stores in-frame clones only, minus some. That table supplies the V and J calls and clone size; D and trimming were determined from the DNA. This table holds about 210,000 clones, 89% found once. This clone has only one observation. The origin of this receptor is a woman aged 40 to 55 with acute or convalescent COVID-19. Material for sequencing was peripheral blood.

The CDR3 region has the DNA TGTGCCACCAGCAGATCTACAGGAGTAGTTCAAGAGACCCAGTACTTC. As protein: CATSRSTGVVQETQYF. The genes are TRBV15 and TRBJ2-5, with D perhaps TRBD1 (5 bases). The V end lost 2 bases, the J end lost 2 bases, and 15 bases lay between the germline ends. CDR3 length: 16 residues. CDR1 LNHNV and CDR2 YYDKDF come from the germline V gene (reference sequence). Looking up the rest from reference TRBV15 and TRBJ2-5 gives the full variable domain: DAMVIQNPRYQVTQFGKPVTLSCSQTLNHNVMYWYQQKSSQAPKLLFHYYDKDFNNEADTPDNFQSRRPNTSFCFLDIRSPGLGDTAMYLCATSRSTGVVQETQYFGPGTRLLVL.